This T cell receptor beta chain emerged from a study of CD8 T cells in Susac syndrome. Overall study: Intravenous immunoglobulin alone or corticosteroids were being given to patients with Susac syndrome at blood draw, unless they were therapy-naive. Findings and caveats of the study: The study identified around sixteen and five Susac-specific public clones in total CD8+ and CD8+ TEMRA repertoires.

cDNA came from about 0.5 to 1 ug RNA primed by random hexamers. The method of amplification for TCR beta CDR3 was immunoSEQ multiplex PCR, covering 54 Vbeta and 13 Jbeta. MiXCR, run by TCRdb on the immunoSEQ multiplex PCR reads, gives a single entry per CDR3 protein. The sample contains some 200,000 distinct CDR3 sequences, 85% to 95% of which appear only once. A word on this clonotype: What it binds is unknown.

The CD8+ and CD4+ T cells were isolated magnetically using a negative isolation approach, whereas the TEMRA cells were enriched by FACS. V lost 3 bases to trimming and J lost 6 bases; unmatched junction nucleotides: 7. CDR3 length: 14 amino acids. Germline V gene lookup returns CDR1 SGDLS and CDR2 YYNGEE. The TCR originated in a human donor with Susac syndrome. The sequencing sample was made of CD8+ T cells from PBMCs. The V call is TRBV9, the J call TRBJ2-7; the match to TRBD1 covers 9 bases. CDR3 residues: CASSAKGQGGEQYF. The CDR3 DNA follows: TGTGCCAGCAGCGCAAAGGGACAGGGTGGCGAGCAGTACTTC.